Listed below are T cell receptor beta chains from one sample, sequenced in a study of control samples from healthy donors and cancer patients. Data came from immunoSEQ multiplex PCR; TCRdb stores just in-frame clones and leaves some out. This table holds over 100,000 clones, about nine tenths found once. Source material: blood. The receptors here all came from a man between 18 and 29 years old in good health. The CDR3 runs from the conserved cysteine through the conserved F or W. A D gene is named only where the DNA matches it firmly.

cdr3_aa d_call j_call v_call
CASSLEQGTGYTF . TRBJ1-2 TRBV5-6
CASSELRGADTQYF . TRBJ2-3 TRBV6-1
CASSPGTGRTDTQYF TRBD1 TRBJ2-3 TRBV5-1
CASTGQAGGDTQYF . TRBJ2-3 TRBV6-6
CASSPSRDSSYEQYF TRBD1 TRBJ2-7 TRBV18
CASSITRVRSPFF . TRBJ1-1 TRBV28
CASSPYGGAETQYF . TRBJ2-5 TRBV18
CASSLQGARTGELFF TRBD1 TRBJ2-2 TRBV5-5
CASSLIGNTYEQYF . TRBJ2-7 TRBV7-2
CASSPTAGYNSPLHF . TRBJ1-6 TRBV3-1/TRBV3-2
CASSLVAGAYNEQFF TRBD2 TRBJ2-1 TRBV5-1